One sample yielded the 32 T cell receptor beta chains listed below, sequenced in a study of cytomegalovirus exposure and HLA in healthy donors listed by TCRdb under 2017. Libraries came from the immunoSEQ multiplex PCR assay. A mixture of 60 forward primers for TCR Vbeta segments and 13 reverse primers for TCR Jbeta segments was used in the multiplex PCR. TCRdb took this table from immuneACCESS and kept in-frame rearrangements with V and J called. Such tables lack part of the clones; where checked against another copy, unresolved V genes explain under half of the gap, and the rest is unexplained. The data table for this sample lists approximately 120,000 clones. The leading ten clones occupy less than 3% of the sample. The sample taken for sequencing was PBMCs. Receptors were obtained from a man aged 25-45 years in good health and CMV-seronegative.

The CDR3, as DNA: TGTGCCAGCAGCTCTGGGACAGGGTACACCGGGGAGCTGTTTTTT. Its translation: CASSSGTGYTGELFF. The J gene is TRBJ2-2, the V gene TRBV5-4, with 9 bases matching TRBD1. Germline V gene sequence: CDR1 SGHNT, CDR2 YYREEE (reference sequence). V dropped 3 bases and J dropped 3; count of bases not matched to a gene: 3. The CDR3 has 15 residues.

This chain uses TRBV5-6 with TRBJ2-1, with 12 bases identical to TRBD2. The CDR3 loop spans 17 amino acids. V gave up 3 bases and J gave up 6 bases; unmatched junction bases: 10. CDR1 is SGHDT, CDR2 YYEEEE, per germline. CDR3 bases: TGTGCCAGCAGCTCAGCCCGGACTAGCGGGAAACTCAATGAGCAGTTCTTC. Amino acids: CASSSARTSGKLNEQFF.

V and J are TRBV30 and TRBJ2-7; D possibly corresponds to TRBD2 (5 bases). CDR3 length equals 14 residues. The V gene's germline CDR1 is GTSNPN and CDR2 SVGIG (reference sequence). Trimming took off 1 base at V and 2 bases at J, with 12 bases between the two ends. The chain's CDR3 is CAWSAASITYEQYF. DNA for the CDR3: TGTGCCTGGAGTGCGGCTAGCATCACCTACGAGCAGTACTTC.

The V call is TRBV21-1, the J call TRBJ2-5; the table gives TRBD1 as D, unverified against the DNA. TRBV21-1 is noted as a pseudogene. This CDR3 spans 18 amino acids. The CDR3 loop is CASSKASGQGRTQETQYF. CDR3 sequence (DNA): TGTGCCAGCAGCAAAGCTTCGGGACAGGGGCGGACCCAAGAGACCCAGTACTTC.

The chain carries TRBV27 and TRBJ2-3, with D maybe TRBD2 (6 bases). This CDR3 has 16 amino acids. V was pared by 5 bases and J by 2 bases, with 17 bases between. Looked up from germline, CDR1 is MNHEY and CDR2 is SMNVEV (reference sequence). This chain's CDR3 is CASSGRGEGFTDTQYF. In DNA form, the CDR3 reads TGTGCCAGCAGTGGGCGGGGCGAGGGCTTCACAGATACGCAGTATTTT.

The chain links TRBV2 to TRBJ2-5; 12 bases align to TRBD1. Germline values: CDR1 SNHLY, CDR2 FYNNEI. This CDR3 spans 16 amino acids. V shed 4 bases and J 3 bases; nucleotides not matched to a gene: 6. The chain's CDR3 is CASSGDRGLWEETQYF. CDR3 nucleotides: TGTGCCAGCAGTGGGGACAGGGGGCTGTGGGAAGAGACCCAGTACTTC.

This chain links TRBV6-5 with TRBJ1-2; 8 positions agree with TRBD1. CDR1 is MNHEY and CDR2 is SVGAGI in the germline V gene. This CDR3 comprises 12 residues. Trimming cost V 4 bases and J 8 bases; bases outside gene matches: 3. CDR3 DNA sequence: TGTGCCAGCAGTTCAAGACAGGGGGGCTACACCTTC. It yields the protein CASSSRQGGYTF.

The J gene is TRBJ2-7, the V gene TRBV28, with D maybe TRBD2 (6 bases). The CDR3 has 17 amino acids. V lost 4 bases to trimming and J lost 1 base, with 20 bases between them. The germline gives CDR1 MDHEN, CDR2 SYDVKM. DNA of the CDR3: TGTGCCAGCAGTTCCCTCCTTGGGACTTCTTTTTCCTACGAGCAGTACTTC. It yields the protein CASSSLLGTSFSYEQYF.

The V and J genes are TRBV4-2 and TRBJ2-7; D is possibly TRBD2 (6 bases). Trimming took off 1 base at V and 5 bases at J, with 15 bases between the two ends. The CDR3 has 15 amino acids. Per the germline V gene, CDR1 is LGHNA and CDR2 is YNFKEQ. The CDR3, as DNA: TGTGCCAGCAGCCAAGTGGGCGGGCGGAGGGACGAGCAGTACTTC. This encodes CASSQVGGRRDEQYF.

The V gene is TRBV4-3, the J gene TRBJ1-4; D gene ambiguous. V lost 3 bases and J 0 bases, leaving 11 bases between the germline ends. The CDR3 loop spans 16 amino acids. CDR1 and CDR2 from the germline V gene are LGHNA and YSLEER. The CDR3 reads CASSHEREATNEKLFF. CDR3 nucleotide sequence: TGCGCCAGCAGCCATGAAAGGGAGGCAACTAATGAAAAACTGTTTTTT.

DNA of the CDR3: TGTGCCAGTAGCCCCGACAGGGAAACTGAAGCTTTCTTT. This translates into CASSPDRETEAFF. This chain connects TRBV19 to TRBJ1-1; the match to TRBD1 covers 7 bases. The V segment lost 6 bases and the J segment 5 bases; nucleotides outside the gene matches: 6. CDR3 size: 13 residues. Germline CDR1 and CDR2: LNHDA and SQIVND (reference sequence).

The chain joins TRBV5-1 to TRBJ2-7, with a possible D match to TRBD1 (6 bases). CDR1 SGHRS and CDR2 YFSETQ come from the germline V gene. This CDR3 comprises 13 residues. V gave up 8 bases and J gave up 2 bases, with 14 bases separating them. CDR3 amino acids: CASQGMETYEQYF. The CDR3 DNA follows: TGCGCCAGTCAGGGGATGGAGACCTACGAGCAGTACTTC.

The rearrangement uses TRBV7-3 and TRBJ2-3, with TRBD2 matching over 7 bases. The CDR3 extends over 13 amino acids. With V trimmed by 8 bases and J by 5 bases, 7 bases remained unmatched. The germline gives CDR1 SGHTA, CDR2 FQGTGA. The CDR3 bases are TGTGCCAGCGGCCTGGCGGGAGAAGATACGCAGTATTTT. This translates into CASGLAGEDTQYF.

The V gene is TRBV7-9, the J gene TRBJ2-1; 7 bases line up with TRBD2. CDR1 SEHNR and CDR2 FQNEAQ come from the germline V gene (reference sequence). The ends lost 7 bases at V and 8 bases at J; junction bases unmatched: 8. CDR3 size: 13 residues. Here the CDR3 DNA reads TGTGCCAGCACCCCGGGAGGTGGGGATGAGCAGTTCTTC. Translation gives CASTPGGGDEQFF.

This chain connects TRBV28 to TRBJ2-4; 7 bases match TRBD1. V lost 3 bases, J lost 5 bases, and 10 bases stayed unmatched. This CDR3 has 16 amino acids. Looked up from germline, CDR1 is MDHEN and CDR2 is SYDVKM. The CDR3 DNA reads TGTGCCAGCAGTTTCCTCTTGACAGGGTTTGAAAACATTCAGTACTTC. Translating it yields CASSFLLTGFENIQYF. Full variable domain (rest looked up from reference TRBV28 and TRBJ2-4): DVKVTQSSRYLVKRTGEKVFLECVQDMDHENMFWYRQDPGLGLRLIYFSYDVKMKEKGDIPEGYSVSREKKERFSLILESASTNQTSMYLCASSFLLTGFENIQYFGAGTRLSVL.

The V call is TRBV5-1, the J call TRBJ2-1; TRBD2 might be the D (5 bases). The CDR3 consists of 15 residues. Trimming took off 1 base at V and 5 bases at J, with 13 bases between the two ends. The germline V gene has CDR1 SGHRS and CDR2 YFSETQ. The CDR3 sequence is CASSLFQRKNNEQFF. Written as DNA, the CDR3 is TGCGCCAGCAGCTTGTTCCAGCGGAAAAACAATGAGCAGTTCTTC.

About this clone: One junction end disagrees with the germline gene, perhaps due to a read error. Other DNA sequences in the same sample also yield this CDR3. The V gene is TRBV14, the J gene TRBJ2-1, with a tentative D call TRBD2 (5 bases). The CDR3 is made up of 19 amino acids. CDR1 and CDR2 (germline): SGHDN, FVKESK. CDR3 nucleotide sequence: TGTGCCAGCAGCGCTCCGTGGAACGGGGAGAGATCGACCTACAATGAACAGTTCTTC. It is translated as CASSAPWNGERSTYNEQFF.

J is TRBJ2-5 and V is TRBV28, with D perhaps matching TRBD1 (7 bases). Per germline, CDR1 MDHEN and CDR2 SYDVKM. The CDR3 is 16 residues long. V was trimmed by 3 bases and J by 5 bases, leaving 19 bases between them. The CDR3 protein is CASSFLIRGEGETQYF. Written as DNA, the CDR3 is TGTGCCAGCAGTTTCCTGATCAGGGGGGAAGGGGAGACCCAGTACTTC. Using reference TRBV28 and TRBJ2-5 for the parts outside the CDR3, the full variable domain is DVKVTQSSRYLVKRTGEKVFLECVQDMDHENMFWYRQDPGLGLRLIYFSYDVKMKEKGDIPEGYSVSREKKERFSLILESASTNQTSMYLCASSFLIRGEGETQYFGPGTRLLVL.

This chain joins TRBV28 and TRBJ2-7; the D gene is possibly TRBD2 (7 bases). This CDR3 is 13 amino acids long. From germline, CDR1 is MDHEN and CDR2 SYDVKM. Trimming cost V 6 bases and J 6 bases, with 15 bases left between them. This CDR3 is CASRPHGGREQYF. The DNA for the CDR3 is TGTGCCAGCAGACCCCACGGGGGGCGCGAGCAGTACTTC.

The gene calls are TRBV10-2 and TRBJ2-1; TRBD1 is a possible D gene (6 bases). The ends were cut back, 8 bases at V and 2 bases at J, with 13 bases in the middle. The CDR3 covers 14 residues. The germline gives CDR1 WSHSY, CDR2 SAAADI. In DNA, the CDR3 is TGCGCCAGCCCCGCAGGGGCTCCCTACAATGAGCAGTTCTTC. Translated: CASPAGAPYNEQFF.

V is TRBV11-2 and J is TRBJ1-2; TRBD1 is a possible D gene (6 bases). Germline CDR1 and CDR2: SGHAT and FQNNGV. Trimming removed 5 bases from V and 6 bases from J, with 22 bases in between. CDR3 length equals 16 residues. CDR3 residues: CASSAGGALTRNGYTF. The CDR3 nucleotides are TGTGCCAGCAGCGCCGGGGGGGCCTTGACAAGAAATGGCTACACCTTC.

V and J are TRBV28 and TRBJ2-7; D is possibly TRBD1 (5 bases). Germline-derived CDR1 and CDR2 are MDHEN and SYDVKM. There are 13 residues in the CDR3. V lost 6 bases and J lost 1, with 10 bases in between. The CDR3 DNA follows: TGTGCCAGCAGCAGGGATACATCCTACGAGCAGTACTTC. Its translation: CASSRDTSYEQYF.

The V and J genes are TRBV5-1 and TRBJ1-3; possibly TRBD1 for D (6 bases). The CDR3 runs to 15 residues. The germline gives CDR1 SGHRS, CDR2 YFSETQ. V lost 5 bases and J 4 bases, leaving 16 bases between the germline ends. CDR3 sequence reads: CASSQGTKSGNTIYF. The CDR3 DNA reads as TGCGCCAGCAGTCAGGGGACCAAGTCCGGAAACACCATATATTTT.

The chain uses TRBV11-2 and TRBJ2-3; 7 bases are a match to TRBD2. The V segment lost 3 bases and the J segment 0 bases; nucleotides outside the gene matches: 6. The germline CDR1 and CDR2 sequences are SGHAT and FQNNGV. The CDR3 loop spans 16 amino acids. In DNA form, the CDR3 reads TGTGCCAGCAGCTTTTTACTAGCGACTAGCACAGATACGCAGTATTTT. Translation: CASSFLLATSTDTQYF.

The gene calls are TRBV5-4 and TRBJ1-2; no clear D gene. Trimming stripped 0 bases from V and 0 bases from J, with 6 bases between. Germline V lookup: CDR1 SGHNT, CDR2 YYREEE (reference sequence). This CDR3 is 14 amino acids long. The DNA for the CDR3 is TGTGCCAGCAGCTTGGCCCAGGCTAACTATGGCTACACCTTC. Its translation: CASSLAQANYGYTF.

The chain carries TRBV7-9 and TRBJ2-1; 7 nucleotides line up with TRBD2. Germline values: CDR1 SEHNR, CDR2 FQNEAQ (reference sequence). The CDR3 consists of 17 residues. V shed 5 bases and J 0 bases; nucleotides not matched to a gene: 10. This CDR3 is CASSPGTTLSSYNEQFF. The CDR3 DNA reads TGTGCCAGCAGCCCAGGGACTACCCTCAGCTCCTACAATGAGCAGTTCTTC. The variable domain in full, with the rest retrieved from reference TRBV7-9 and TRBJ2-1, is DTGVSQNPRHKITKRGQNVTFRCDPISEHNRLYWYRQTLGQGPEFLTYFQNEAQLEKSRLLSDRFSAERPKGSFSTLEIQRTEQGDSAMYLCASSPGTTLSSYNEQFFGPGTRLTVL.

V usage is TRBV11-2 and J usage is TRBJ2-7, with 7 bases fitting TRBD1. With 4 bases clipped from V and 3 bases from J, the junction kept 9 bases outside the gene matches. The CDR3 length is 15 residues. Per germline, CDR1 SGHAT and CDR2 FQNNGV. CDR3 protein: CASSSAGTVNYEQYF. The CDR3 nucleotides read TGTGCCAGCAGCTCGGCAGGGACAGTGAACTACGAGCAGTACTTC.

The CDR3 sequence is CASSNPGTPPWVQYF. The CDR3, as DNA: TGTGCCAGCAGCAACCCCGGGACACCCCCCTGGGTGCAGTACTTC. This chain uses TRBV28 with TRBJ2-7; perhaps TRBD1 as D (6 bases). V was shortened by 6 bases and J by 9 bases, with 24 bases between the two germline ends. CDR3 length equals 15 residues. CDR1 is MDHEN and CDR2 is SYDVKM in the germline V gene. Based on the CDR3 plus reference TRBV28 and TRBJ2-7, the full variable domain is DVKVTQSSRYLVKRTGEKVFLECVQDMDHENMFWYRQDPGLGLRLIYFSYDVKMKEKGDIPEGYSVSREKKERFSLILESASTNQTSMYLCASSNPGTPPWVQYFGPGTRLTVT.

This chain uses TRBV27 with TRBJ2-2; TRBD1 is a possible D gene (6 bases). Germline CDR1 MNHEY, CDR2 SMNVEV (reference sequence). The CDR3 length is 15 residues. Trimming removed 3 bases at V and 5 bases at J, with 13 bases between. CDR3 sequence reads: CASSFEAGETGELFF. DNA for the CDR3: TGTGCCAGCAGTTTCGAGGCAGGGGAAACCGGGGAGCTGTTTTTT.

The chain carries TRBV5-1 and TRBJ1-4; 7 nucleotides line up with TRBD1. Germline trimming cut 2 bases from V and 2 bases from J; bases unmatched to any gene: 6. Germline CDR1 and CDR2: SGHRS and YFSETQ. This CDR3 region has 16 residues. The chain's CDR3 is CASSFNRGLTNEKLFF. CDR3 nucleotides: TGCGCCAGCAGCTTTAATAGGGGGCTGACTAATGAAAAACTGTTTTTT.

The chain recombines TRBV30 with TRBJ1-1; D may be TRBD1 (5 bases). CDR1 is GTSNPN, CDR2 SVGIG, per germline (reference sequence). Trimming left V 4 bases short and J 5 bases short, with 11 bases between. The CDR3 consists of 12 residues. CDR3 DNA: TGTGCCTGGACTCTGGGGGGAACTGAAGCTTTCTTT. Amino acids: CAWTLGGTEAFF.

V gene TRBV19 combines with J gene TRBJ2-1, with D perhaps matching TRBD2 (6 bases). Deletions cut 1 base from V and 4 bases from J, with 14 bases between. The CDR3 consists of 16 residues. Germline CDR1 reads LNHDA; CDR2 reads SQIVND (reference sequence). DNA for the CDR3: TGTGCCAGTAGTATAGCGGGTAGCGGAGCTTACAATGAGCAGTTCTTC. It is translated as CASSIAGSGAYNEQFF.